This T cell receptor beta chain came from a study of control samples from healthy donors and cancer patients. Sequenced by immunoSEQ multiplex PCR; TCRdb stores in-frame clones only, minus some. The top ten hold 20% to 30% of the sample, which has more than 35,000 clones, roughly 94% seen once. Sequenced material: blood. This clonotype was obtained from a man aged 55 to 69 in good health.

CDR3 DNA: TGTGCCAGTCATCGGGACAGACATAGCAATCAGCCCCAGCATTTT. This gives the protein CASHRDRHSNQPQHF. The rearrangement uses TRBV19 and TRBJ1-5; 7 bases are a match to TRBD1. V gave up 8 bases and J gave up 0 bases; unmatched junction bases: 7. This CDR3 contains 15 residues. The germline V gene has CDR1 LNHDA and CDR2 SQIVND (reference sequence). The full variable domain, with the rest looked up from reference TRBV19 and TRBJ1-5, is DGGITQSPKYLFRKEGQNVTLSCEQNLNHDAMYWYRQDPGQGLRLIYYSQIVNDFQKGDIAEGYSVSREKKESFPLTVTSAQKNPTAFYLCASHRDRHSNQPQHFGDGTRLSIL.